Following are 19 T cell receptor beta chains from one sample sequenced in a study of blood T cell repertoires in COVID-19 (dated by TCRdb to 2018 to 2021). Receptor amplification or capture employed the immunoSEQ multiplex PCR assay. Sourced from immuneACCESS, this table was stored by TCRdb with only in-frame sequences that have V and J called. A share of the clones is absent; for the studies checked, an unresolved V gene accounts for under half, and the remainder has no known explanation. For this sample the table gives some 190,000 clones, of which 84% were detected only once. Clones ranked in the top ten supply roughly 3.1% of the sample. The sample was PBMCs or T cells enriched from blood (not recorded which). All receptors come from a woman aged 25 to 45 who had been exposed to COVID-19.

The rearrangement joins TRBV27 to TRBJ2-3; TRBD2 aligns across 12 bases. CDR3 length equals 17 residues. The germline V gene encodes CDR1 MNHEY and CDR2 SMNVEV (reference sequence). With 3 bases clipped from V and 2 bases from J, the junction kept 6 bases outside the gene matches. The CDR3 spells CASSFRTSGINTDTQYF. In DNA form, the CDR3 reads TGTGCCAGCAGTTTTCGGACTAGCGGGATCAACACAGATACGCAGTATTTT.

This clone was seen a handful of times. V gene TRBV30 combines with J gene TRBJ1-2; tentative D call: TRBD1 (5 bases). V lost 5 bases, J lost 4 bases, and 11 bases lay in between. Germline V gene sequence: CDR1 GTSNPN, CDR2 SVGIG (reference sequence). The CDR3 is made up of 12 amino acids. In nucleotides, the CDR3 is TGTGCCTGGTTAGGGGCCAGCTATGGCTACACCTTC. Amino acids: CAWLGASYGYTF.

The J gene is TRBJ1-2, the V gene TRBV19, with TRBD1 as a possible D gene (5 bases). This CDR3 contains 14 residues. Germline loops: CDR1 LNHDA, CDR2 SQIVND (reference sequence). The V end was cut by 4 bases, the J end by 7 bases, with 16 bases between. Here the CDR3 reads CASSTSTETGGYTF. CDR3 DNA: TGTGCCAGTAGTACTTCGACAGAGACCGGTGGCTACACCTTC.

V and J are TRBV18 and TRBJ1-1, with D uncertain. CDR1 KGHSH and CDR2 LQKENI come from the germline V gene. The CDR3 is 16 amino acids. Trimming cost V 3 bases and J 7 bases, with 21 bases left between them. The CDR3 protein is CASSPLGAGQEGEAFF. The CDR3 nucleotides read TGTGCCAGCTCACCCTTAGGCGCAGGCCAAGAAGGTGAAGCTTTCTTT.

The chain links TRBV6-2 or TRBV6-3 to TRBJ2-2, with 7 bases aligning to TRBD1. CDR3 length: 16 amino acids. V lost 6 bases, J lost 0 bases, and 7 bases stayed unmatched. Germline CDR1 is MNHEY and CDR2 is SVGEGT. CDR3 sequence (DNA): TGTGCCAGCAGCCCGGACAGGAGACCGAACACCGGGGAGCTGTTTTTT. Protein: CASSPDRRPNTGELFF.

The chain has TRBV24-1 and TRBJ2-5; D gene ambiguous. This CDR3 contains 13 residues. Germline V gene lookup returns CDR1 KGHDR and CDR2 SFDVKD. V was pared by 6 bases and J by 1 base, with 8 bases between. The CDR3 here is CATSPSSQETQYF. CDR3 nucleotides: TGTGCCACCAGTCCGTCGAGCCAAGAGACCCAGTACTTC.

This clone was found a few times. The chain links TRBV27 to TRBJ1-5; D possibly corresponds to TRBD1 (6 bases). V lost 0 bases, J lost 7 bases, and 13 bases lay in between. CDR3 length equals 15 residues. Germline CDR1 reads MNHEY; CDR2 reads SMNVEV (reference sequence). CDR3 sequence: CASSLSQGIGQPQHF. The CDR3 DNA reads TGTGCCAGCAGTTTATCACAGGGAATAGGGCAGCCCCAGCATTTT.

The chain links TRBV27 to TRBJ1-2; 9 bases fit TRBD1. J gave up 6 bases and V 3 bases, and 2 bases lay outside the gene matches. The CDR3 totals 13 residues. CDR1 is MNHEY, CDR2 SMNVEV, per germline (reference sequence). CDR3 nucleotide sequence: TGTGCCAGCAGTTTCCGACAGGGGGATGGCTACACCTTC. This gives the protein CASSFRQGDGYTF.

The chain couples TRBV7-6 to TRBJ2-7; TRBD1 matches at 7 bases. Germline CDR1 SGHVS, CDR2 FNYEAQ. V shed 0 bases, J shed 0 bases, and the junction held 2 bases outside the gene matches. This CDR3 has 15 residues. CDR3: CASSLAGTDSYEQYF. CDR3 coding DNA: TGTGCCAGCAGCTTAGCCGGGACAGACTCCTACGAGCAGTACTTC.

The gene calls are TRBV6-5 and TRBJ2-1; 8 bases are a match to TRBD1. This CDR3 spans 13 amino acids. The germline CDR1 and CDR2 sequences are MNHEY and SVGAGI. The junction had 12 bases not matched to a gene; V was cut back by 5 bases and J by 15 bases. CDR3 loop: CASSRPPGQAPFF. The CDR3 DNA reads as TGTGCCAGCAGTCGCCCTCCGGGACAGGCCCCGTTCTTC.

This sequence joins TRBV4-1 and TRBJ2-7; 11 bases map to TRBD1. This CDR3 is built from 15 residues. V was pared by 0 bases and J by 3 bases, with 1 base of the junction left unmatched. Germline loops: CDR1 MGHRA, CDR2 YSYEKL. This chain's CDR3 is CASSQEGTGGYEQYF. The CDR3 DNA follows: TGCGCCAGCAGCCAAGAGGGGACAGGGGGCTACGAGCAGTACTTC.

V and J are TRBV5-6 and TRBJ2-7; no definite D call. Germline V gene sequence: CDR1 SGHDT, CDR2 YYEEEE. The CDR3 covers 14 residues. Trimming pared 0 bases from V and 2 bases from J, leaving 9 bases between. The CDR3 nucleotides are TGTGCCAGCAGCTTGGAGGATACTACCTACGAGCAGTACTTC. It yields the protein CASSLEDTTYEQYF.

This clone appeared once. The chain uses TRBV11-2 and TRBJ2-2; D not certain. Trimming left V 5 bases short and J 5 bases short, with 9 bases between. Looked up from germline, CDR1 is SGHAT and CDR2 is FQNNGV. This CDR3 is 13 amino acids long. CDR3 DNA: TGTGCCAGCAGCCTACCTAGTACCGGGGAGCTGTTTTTT. This gives the protein CASSLPSTGELFF.

In its sample, this clone was seen once. The V and J genes are TRBV5-1 and TRBJ1-2; a possible D gene is TRBD1 (5 bases). The V gene's germline CDR1 is SGHRS and CDR2 YFSETQ. This CDR3 has 13 residues. V gave up 5 bases and J gave up 8 bases, with 16 bases separating them. Here the CDR3 DNA reads TGCGCCAGCAGAGAACCCGCGGGACGGGGCTACACCTTC. Protein product: CASREPAGRGYTF.

This clone was seen once. The chain joins TRBV4-1 to TRBJ1-6; D is perhaps TRBD1 (6 bases). Germline loops: CDR1 MGHRA, CDR2 YSYEKL. The CDR3 has 18 amino acids. The V end lost 1 base, the J end lost 5 bases, and 18 bases lay between the germline ends. The CDR3 loop is CASSQGLARGVHNSPLHF. The CDR3 nucleotides are TGCGCCAGCAGCCAAGGTTTGGCCAGGGGCGTACATAATTCACCCCTCCACTTT.

This CDR3 reads CASSLAGLAGGKEQYF. Written as DNA, the CDR3 is TGTGCCAGCAGCTTGGCCGGCCTAGCGGGGGGGAAAGAGCAGTACTTC. J is TRBJ2-7 and V is TRBV5-4; TRBD2 agrees at 12 bases. Germline V gene data show CDR1 as SGHNT and CDR2 as YYREEE (reference sequence). This CDR3 has 16 residues. Losses at the gene ends were 0 bases for V and 7 bases for J; bases not matched to a gene: 8.

The CDR3 loop reads CASSTTATNEKLFF. The CDR3 DNA reads TGTGCCAGCAGTACGACTGCAACTAATGAAAAACTGTTTTTT. The rearrangement uses TRBV6-5 and TRBJ1-4; no definite D call. V dropped 5 bases and J dropped 0 bases, with 7 bases sitting between them. The CDR3 runs 14 residues. The V gene's germline CDR1 is MNHEY and CDR2 SVGAGI.

The V gene is TRBV2, the J gene TRBJ2-1, with unresolved D. This CDR3 has 13 residues. Germline lookup yields CDR1 SNHLY and CDR2 FYNNEI. Trimming left V 2 bases short and J 6 bases short, with 8 bases between. The CDR3 sequence is CASSEREINEQFF. CDR3 sequence (DNA): TGTGCCAGCAGTGAAAGAGAAATCAATGAGCAGTTCTTC.

This rearrangement joins TRBV7-9 to TRBJ1-1; the D gene is possibly TRBD1 (5 bases). CDR3 length: 14 residues. Trimming cost V 3 bases and J 5 bases, with 13 bases left between them. CDR1 is SEHNR and CDR2 is FQNEAQ in the germline V gene (reference sequence). CDR3 in amino acids: CASSFAGPSTEAFF. The CDR3 DNA reads TGTGCCAGCAGCTTCGCGGGACCCTCAACTGAAGCTTTCTTT. The full variable domain, in which reference TRBV7-9 and TRBJ1-1 provide the parts outside the CDR3, is DTGVSQNPRHKITKRGQNVTFRCDPISEHNRLYWYRQTLGQGPEFLTYFQNEAQLEKSRLLSDRFSAERPKGSFSTLEIQRTEQGDSAMYLCASSFAGPSTEAFFGQGTRLTVV.